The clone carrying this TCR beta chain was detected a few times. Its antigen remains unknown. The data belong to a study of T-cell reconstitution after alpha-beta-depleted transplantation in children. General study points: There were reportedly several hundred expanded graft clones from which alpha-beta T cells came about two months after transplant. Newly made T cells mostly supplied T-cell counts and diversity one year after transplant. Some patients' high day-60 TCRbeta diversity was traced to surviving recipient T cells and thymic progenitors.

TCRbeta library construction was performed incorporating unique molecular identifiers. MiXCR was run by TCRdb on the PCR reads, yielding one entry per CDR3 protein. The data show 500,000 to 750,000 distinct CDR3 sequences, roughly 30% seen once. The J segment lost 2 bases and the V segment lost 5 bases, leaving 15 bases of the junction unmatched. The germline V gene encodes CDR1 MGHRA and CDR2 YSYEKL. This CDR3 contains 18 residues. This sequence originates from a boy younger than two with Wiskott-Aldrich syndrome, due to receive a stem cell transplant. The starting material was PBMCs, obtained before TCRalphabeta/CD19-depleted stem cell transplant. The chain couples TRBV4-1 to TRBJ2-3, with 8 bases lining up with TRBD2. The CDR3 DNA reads TGCGCCAGCAGCTCCCCACGGGGTAGCGGGACTTTCACAGATACGCAGTATTTT. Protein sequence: CASSSPRGSGTFTDTQYF.